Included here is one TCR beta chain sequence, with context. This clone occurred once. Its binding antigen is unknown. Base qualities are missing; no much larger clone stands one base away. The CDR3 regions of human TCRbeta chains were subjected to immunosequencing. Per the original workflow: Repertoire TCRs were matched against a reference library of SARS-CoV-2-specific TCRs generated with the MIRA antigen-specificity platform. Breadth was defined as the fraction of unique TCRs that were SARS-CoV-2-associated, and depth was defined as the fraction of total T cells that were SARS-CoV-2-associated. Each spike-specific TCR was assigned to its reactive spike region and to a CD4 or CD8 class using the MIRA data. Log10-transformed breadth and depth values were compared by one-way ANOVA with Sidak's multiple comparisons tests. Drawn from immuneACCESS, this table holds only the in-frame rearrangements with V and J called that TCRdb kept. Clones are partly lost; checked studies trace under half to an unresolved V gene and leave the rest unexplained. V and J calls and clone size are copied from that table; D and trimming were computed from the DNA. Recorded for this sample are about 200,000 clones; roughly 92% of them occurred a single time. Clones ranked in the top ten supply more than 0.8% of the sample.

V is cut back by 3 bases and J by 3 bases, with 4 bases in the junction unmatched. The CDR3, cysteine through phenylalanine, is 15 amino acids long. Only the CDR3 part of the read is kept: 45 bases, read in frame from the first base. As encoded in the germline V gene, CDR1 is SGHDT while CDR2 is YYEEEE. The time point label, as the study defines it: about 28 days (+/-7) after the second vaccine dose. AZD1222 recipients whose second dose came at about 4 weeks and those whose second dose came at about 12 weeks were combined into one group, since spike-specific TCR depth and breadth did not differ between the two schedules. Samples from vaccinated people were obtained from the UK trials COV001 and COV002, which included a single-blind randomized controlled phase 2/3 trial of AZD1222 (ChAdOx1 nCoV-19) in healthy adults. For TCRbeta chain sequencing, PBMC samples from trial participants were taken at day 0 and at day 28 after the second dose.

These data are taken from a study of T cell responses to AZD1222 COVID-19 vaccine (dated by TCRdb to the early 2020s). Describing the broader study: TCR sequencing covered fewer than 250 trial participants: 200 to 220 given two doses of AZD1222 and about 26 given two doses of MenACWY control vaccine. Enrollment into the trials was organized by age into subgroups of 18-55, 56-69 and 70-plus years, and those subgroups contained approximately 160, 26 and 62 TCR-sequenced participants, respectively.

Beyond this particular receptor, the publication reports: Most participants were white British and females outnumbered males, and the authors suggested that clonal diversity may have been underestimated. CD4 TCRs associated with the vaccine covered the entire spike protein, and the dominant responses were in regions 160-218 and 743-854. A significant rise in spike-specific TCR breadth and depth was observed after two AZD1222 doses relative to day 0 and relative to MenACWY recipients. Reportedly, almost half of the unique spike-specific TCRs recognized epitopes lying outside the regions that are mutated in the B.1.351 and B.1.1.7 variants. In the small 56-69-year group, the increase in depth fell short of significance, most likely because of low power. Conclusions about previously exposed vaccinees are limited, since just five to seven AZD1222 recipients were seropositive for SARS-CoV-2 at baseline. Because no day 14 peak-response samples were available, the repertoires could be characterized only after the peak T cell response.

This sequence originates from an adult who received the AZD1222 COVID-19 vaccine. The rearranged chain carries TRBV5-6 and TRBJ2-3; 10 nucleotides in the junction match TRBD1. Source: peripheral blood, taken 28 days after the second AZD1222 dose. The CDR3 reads CASSSGQGLTDTQYF. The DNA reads TGTGCCAGCAGCTCGGGACAGGGGCTAACAGATACGCAGTATTTT.